A single sample is the source of the 21 T cell receptor beta chains below, sequenced in a study of monozygotic twins with inflammatory bowel disease. TCRdb derives one entry per CDR3 protein from the 5' RACE reads, leaving out DNA. In total, the table holds 300,000 to 400,000 distinct CDR3 sequences. Sequenced input: blood. The receptors come from a human donor with ulcerative colitis or Crohn's disease, or a healthy co-twin of an affected twin (not recorded which).

The gene calls are TRBV15 and TRBJ2-5. Germline V gene lookup returns CDR1 LNHNV and CDR2 YYDKDF (reference sequence). The CDR3 has 11 amino acids. The CDR3 here is CATSRQETQYF.

The rearrangement joins TRBV20-1 to TRBJ1-1. The CDR3 sequence is 12 residues long. The germline CDR1 and CDR2 sequences are DFQATT and SNEGSKA (reference sequence). The CDR3 region is CSAGLLNTEAFF.

The rearrangement joins TRBV9 to TRBJ1-2; TCRdb's D call of TRBD1 is untestable without DNA. CDR1 and CDR2 (germline): SGDLS, YYNGEE. CDR3 length: 14 amino acids. Here the CDR3 reads CASSVDDRGYGYTF.

J is TRBJ2-5 and V is TRBV20-1; TCRdb's assignment of TRBD2 cannot be checked, as there is no DNA. CDR1 and CDR2 from the germline V gene are DFQATT and SNEGSKA (reference sequence). The CDR3 has 15 residues. CDR3 amino acids: CSARDPSGEGETQYF.

The chain couples TRBV7-8 to TRBJ2-3. Looked up from germline, CDR1 is SGHVS and CDR2 is FQNEAQ. The CDR3 has 13 residues. CDR3 sequence reads: CASSLTPADTQYF. Based on the CDR3 plus reference TRBV7-8 and TRBJ2-3, the full variable domain is GAGVSQSPRYKVAKRGQDVALRCDPISGHVSLFWYQQALGQGPEFLTYFQNEAQLDKSGLPSDRFFAERPEGSVSTLKIQRTQQEDSAVYLCASSLTPADTQYFGPGTRLTVL.

This chain uses TRBV5-1 with TRBJ2-7; TCRdb designates TRBD2, a call that cannot be tested without DNA. The CDR3 has 15 residues. Germline V gene sequence: CDR1 SGHRS, CDR2 YFSETQ. CDR3 region: CASSPGTSGYYEQYF.

This chain connects TRBV20-1 to TRBJ2-7; TCRdb's D gene call, TRBD1, goes unchecked for lack of DNA. This CDR3 is 13 amino acids long. Germline CDR1 reads DFQATT; CDR2 reads SNEGSKA (reference sequence). This chain's CDR3 is CSGARDRVFEQYF.

The gene calls are TRBV28 and TRBJ1-5. CDR1 is MDHEN, CDR2 SYDVKM, per germline. The CDR3 runs 15 residues. CDR3 sequence reads: CATSYGRGTNQPQHF.

J is TRBJ1-2 and V is TRBV20-1. Germline lookup yields CDR1 DFQATT and CDR2 SNEGSKA (reference sequence). The CDR3 totals 11 residues. CDR3 protein: CSASFVDSYTF.

This rearrangement joins TRBV20-1 to TRBJ2-3; no DNA is available, so the TRBD2 call from TCRdb remains unchecked. This CDR3 has 17 residues. CDR1 is DFQATT, CDR2 SNEGSKA, per germline (reference sequence). The CDR3 sequence: CSASSIGGGARTDTQYF.

The genes are TRBV2 and TRBJ1-4. Germline-derived CDR1 and CDR2 are SNHLY and FYNNEI. This CDR3 spans 13 amino acids. CDR3 region: CASGITTNEKLFF.

The chain joins TRBV3-1 to TRBJ2-7; the D call from TCRdb, TRBD1, cannot be confirmed without DNA. In germline, CDR1 is LGHDT, CDR2 YNNKEL (reference sequence). CDR3 size: 15 residues. The CDR3 here is CASSQQAGTVDEQYF.

V gene TRBV12-3 or TRBV12-4 combines with J gene TRBJ2-3; absent DNA, TCRdb's TRBD1 call cannot be checked. The CDR3 has 15 amino acids. CDR3 sequence: CASSLGQASTDTQYF.

The chain is built from TRBV20-1 and TRBJ2-3; lacking DNA, the TRBD2 call made by TCRdb goes unchecked. The CDR3 has 14 amino acids. Germline V gene data show CDR1 as DFQATT and CDR2 as SNEGSKA (reference sequence). The chain's CDR3 is CSASSGLGTDTQYF.

V usage is TRBV5-1 and J usage is TRBJ2-7; TCRdb outputs TRBD1, but without DNA this stays unchecked. This CDR3 contains 12 residues. CDR1 is SGHRS, CDR2 YFSETQ, per germline. This chain's CDR3 is CASTRGGDEQYF.

The V gene is TRBV29-1, the J gene TRBJ1-6; checking the TCRdb D call of TRBD1 is not possible without DNA. The length of the CDR3 is 14 residues. CDR1 and CDR2 from the germline V gene are SQVTM and ANQGSEA. The CDR3 spells CSVREGQANSPLHF.

J is TRBJ2-5 and V is TRBV7-9; the D gene TCRdb calls, TRBD2, cannot be checked with no DNA. Germline CDR1 SEHNR, CDR2 FQNEAQ (reference sequence). This CDR3 has 17 residues. The CDR3 loop reads CASSLGGSGRAGETQYF. Full variable domain (remainder filled in from reference TRBV7-9 and TRBJ2-5): DTGVSQNPRHKITKRGQNVTFRCDPISEHNRLYWYRQTLGQGPEFLTYFQNEAQLEKSRLLSDRFSAERPKGSFSTLEIQRTEQGDSAMYLCASSLGGSGRAGETQYFGPGTRLLVL.

The chain is built from TRBV28 and TRBJ2-2; the TRBD1 assignment by TCRdb is unverifiable without DNA. Germline V gene sequence: CDR1 MDHEN, CDR2 SYDVKM. CDR3 size: 16 residues. CDR3 sequence reads: CASNLAGTGNTGELFF.

This sequence joins TRBV12-3 or TRBV12-4 and TRBJ2-6. This CDR3 is built from 13 residues. This CDR3 reads CASSLDRANVLTF.

This chain links TRBV6-1 with TRBJ1-5. The CDR3 sequence is 13 residues long. The V gene's germline CDR1 is MNHNS and CDR2 SASEGT. The CDR3 sequence: CASSEAYNQPQHF.

The CDR3 sequence: CASSYSIGTELFF. This rearrangement joins TRBV6-5 to TRBJ2-2; with no DNA, the TCRdb D assignment of TRBD1 cannot be verified. Germline values: CDR1 MNHEY, CDR2 SVGAGI. The CDR3 contains 13 residues.